This TCR beta chain came from a study of blood T cell repertoires in COVID-19. Study in general: PBMCs, B-cell-depleted T cells, or T cells were the source of the cDNA or gDNA that made up the material.

Under the authors' procedure: Researchers report that nucleated cell counts were estimated from reference gene primer amplification. Assay used: immunoSEQ multiplex PCR; TCRdb lists only in-frame clones, some missing. V, J and clone size are taken as reported in that table, and D and trimming were inferred from the DNA itself. The repertoire holds approximately 50,000 clones, with about 84% as singletons. Sequenced sample: peripheral blood. The clonotype comes from a human donor in a cohort sampled during active COVID-19.

The DNA for the CDR3 is TGTGCCAGCAGTTACCGGGACAGGGGGGGGCCAGCTTTCTTT. This encodes CASSYRDRGGPAFF. V gene TRBV2 combines with J gene TRBJ1-1; 11 bases are shared with TRBD1. Germline V gives CDR1 SNHLY, CDR2 FYNNEI. This CDR3 spans 14 amino acids. V lost 5 bases, J lost 10 bases, and 9 bases stayed unmatched. Full variable domain (outside the CDR3, taken from reference TRBV2 and TRBJ1-1): EPEVTQTPSHQVTQMGQEVILRCVPISNHLYFYWYRQILGQKVEFLVSFYNNEISEKSEIFDDQFSVERPDGSNFTLKIRSTKLEDSAMYFCASSYRDRGGPAFFGQGTRLTVV.